The following is a T cell receptor (beta chain) sequence with its context. The data derive from a study of control samples from healthy donors and cancer patients. TCRdb keeps only in-frame clones here, not all; method: immunoSEQ multiplex PCR. The sample yields tens of thousands of clones, approximately 90% seen once. Trimming took 3 bases from V and 0 from J, leaving 12 bases between them. The CDR3 is 16 residues long. Per germline, CDR1 MNHEY and CDR2 SVGEGT. The source of this sequence is a woman aged 18-30 years in good health. The V gene is TRBV6-2 or TRBV6-3, the J gene TRBJ1-3, with D possibly TRBD1 on 6 matching bases. Sequencing input: blood. DNA for the CDR3: TGTGCCAGCAGTTATGGGACACCGAGCTCTGGAAACACCATATATTTT. This gives the protein CASSYGTPSSGNTIYF.